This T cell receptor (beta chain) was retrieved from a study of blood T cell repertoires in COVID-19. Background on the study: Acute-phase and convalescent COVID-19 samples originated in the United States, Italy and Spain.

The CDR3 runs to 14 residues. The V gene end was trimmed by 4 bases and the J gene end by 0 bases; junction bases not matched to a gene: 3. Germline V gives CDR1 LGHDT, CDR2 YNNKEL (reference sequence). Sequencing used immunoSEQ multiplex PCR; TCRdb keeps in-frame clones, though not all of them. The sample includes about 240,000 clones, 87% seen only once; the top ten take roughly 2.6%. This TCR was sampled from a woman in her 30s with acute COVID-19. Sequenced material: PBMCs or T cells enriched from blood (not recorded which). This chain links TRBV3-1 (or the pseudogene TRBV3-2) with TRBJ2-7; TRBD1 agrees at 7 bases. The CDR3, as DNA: TGTGCCAGCAGCCCCCGGGACAGCTCCTACGAGCAGTACTTC. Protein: CASSPRDSSYEQYF.